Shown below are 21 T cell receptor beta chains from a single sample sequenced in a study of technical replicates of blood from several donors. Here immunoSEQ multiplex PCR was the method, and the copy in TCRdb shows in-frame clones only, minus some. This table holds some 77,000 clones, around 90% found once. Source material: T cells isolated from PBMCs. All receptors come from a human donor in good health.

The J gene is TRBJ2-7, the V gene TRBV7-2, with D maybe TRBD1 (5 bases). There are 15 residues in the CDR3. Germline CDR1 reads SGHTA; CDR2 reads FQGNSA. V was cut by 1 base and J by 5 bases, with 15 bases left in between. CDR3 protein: CASSLVWQGHNEQYF. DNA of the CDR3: TGTGCCAGCAGCTTAGTTTGGCAGGGCCACAACGAGCAGTACTTC.

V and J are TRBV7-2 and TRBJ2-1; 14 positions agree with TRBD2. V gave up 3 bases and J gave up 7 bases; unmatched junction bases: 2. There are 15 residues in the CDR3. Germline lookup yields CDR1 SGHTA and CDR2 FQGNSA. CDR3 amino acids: CASSFRTSGRNEQFF. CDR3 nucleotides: TGTGCCAGCAGCTTCAGGACTAGCGGGAGGAATGAGCAGTTCTTC.

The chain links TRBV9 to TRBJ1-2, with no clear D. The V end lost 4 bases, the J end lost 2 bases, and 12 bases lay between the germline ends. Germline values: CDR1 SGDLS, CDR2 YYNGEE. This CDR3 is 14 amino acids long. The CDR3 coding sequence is TGTGCCAGCAGCAACTTGGGCATAAACTATGGCTACACCTTC. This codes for CASSNLGINYGYTF.

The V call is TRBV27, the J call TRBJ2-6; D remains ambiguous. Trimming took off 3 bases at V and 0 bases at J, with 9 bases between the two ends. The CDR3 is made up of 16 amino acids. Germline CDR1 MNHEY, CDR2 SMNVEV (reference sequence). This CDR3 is CASSLGHLSGANVLTF. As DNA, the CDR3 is TGTGCCAGCAGTTTGGGCCACCTCTCTGGGGCCAACGTCCTGACTTTC.

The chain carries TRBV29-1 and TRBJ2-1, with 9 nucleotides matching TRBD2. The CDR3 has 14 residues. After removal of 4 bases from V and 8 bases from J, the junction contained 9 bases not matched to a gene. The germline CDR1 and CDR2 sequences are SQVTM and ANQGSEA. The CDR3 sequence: CSVVHVRTSDEQFF. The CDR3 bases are TGCAGCGTTGTCCATGTTAGGACTAGCGATGAGCAGTTCTTC.

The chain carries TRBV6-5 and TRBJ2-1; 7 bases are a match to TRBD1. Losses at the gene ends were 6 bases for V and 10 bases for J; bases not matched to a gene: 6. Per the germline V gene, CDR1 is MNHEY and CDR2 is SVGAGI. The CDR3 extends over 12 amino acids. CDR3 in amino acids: CASSMTGYEQFF. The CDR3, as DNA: TGTGCCAGCAGCATGACAGGGTACGAGCAGTTCTTC.

As DNA, the CDR3 is TGTGCCATCAGTAATCCGGGACAGGGTAACTATGGCTACACCTTC. Its translation: CAISNPGQGNYGYTF. V usage is TRBV10-3 and J usage is TRBJ1-2; 9 bases line up with TRBD1. The J segment lost 1 base and the V segment lost 5 bases, leaving 5 bases of the junction unmatched. Germline V gene data show CDR1 as ENHRY and CDR2 as SYGVKD. This CDR3 has 15 residues.

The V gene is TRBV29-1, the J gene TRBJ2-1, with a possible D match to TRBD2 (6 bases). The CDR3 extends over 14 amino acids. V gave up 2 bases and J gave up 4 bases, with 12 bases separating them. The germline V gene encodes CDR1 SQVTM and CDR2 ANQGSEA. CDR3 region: CSVEWRGVYNEQFF. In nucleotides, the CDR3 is TGCAGCGTTGAATGGCGCGGGGTTTACAATGAGCAGTTCTTC.

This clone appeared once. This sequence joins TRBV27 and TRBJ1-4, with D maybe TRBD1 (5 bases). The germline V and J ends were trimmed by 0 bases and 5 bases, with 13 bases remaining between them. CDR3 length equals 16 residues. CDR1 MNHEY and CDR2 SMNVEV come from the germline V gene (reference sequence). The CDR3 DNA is TGTGCCAGCAGTTTATCAGGCGGGGCCCGAAATGAAAAACTGTTTTTT. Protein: CASSLSGGARNEKLFF. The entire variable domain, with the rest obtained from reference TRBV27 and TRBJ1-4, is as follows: EAQVTQNPRYLITVTGKKLTVTCSQNMNHEYMSWYRQDPGLGLRQIYYSMNVEVTDKGDVPEGYKVSRKEKRNFPLILESPSPNQTSLYFCASSLSGGARNEKLFFGSGTQLSVL.

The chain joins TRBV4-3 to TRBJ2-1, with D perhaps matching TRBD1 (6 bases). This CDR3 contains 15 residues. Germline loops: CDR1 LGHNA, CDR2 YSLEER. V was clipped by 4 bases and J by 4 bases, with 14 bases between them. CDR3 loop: CASSPRDIDYNEQFF. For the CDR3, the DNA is TGCGCCAGCAGCCCCCGGGACATAGATTACAATGAGCAGTTCTTC.

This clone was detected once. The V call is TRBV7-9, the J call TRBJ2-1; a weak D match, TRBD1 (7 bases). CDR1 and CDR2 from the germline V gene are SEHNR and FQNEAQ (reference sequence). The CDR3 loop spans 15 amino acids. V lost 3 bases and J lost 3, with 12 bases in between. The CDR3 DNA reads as TGTGCCAGCAGCTTTCATCAGGGGGGCTACAATGAGCAGTTCTTC. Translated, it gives CASSFHQGGYNEQFF.

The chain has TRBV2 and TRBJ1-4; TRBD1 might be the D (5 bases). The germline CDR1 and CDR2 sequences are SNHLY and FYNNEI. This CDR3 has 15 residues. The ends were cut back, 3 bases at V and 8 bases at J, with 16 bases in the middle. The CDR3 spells CASSDGGSRGEKLFF. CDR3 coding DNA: TGTGCCAGCAGTGACGGCGGATCCCGGGGGGAAAAACTGTTTTTT. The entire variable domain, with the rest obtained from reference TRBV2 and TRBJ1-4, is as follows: EPEVTQTPSHQVTQMGQEVILRCVPISNHLYFYWYRQILGQKVEFLVSFYNNEISEKSEIFDDQFSVERPDGSNFTLKIRSTKLEDSAMYFCASSDGGSRGEKLFFGSGTQLSVL.

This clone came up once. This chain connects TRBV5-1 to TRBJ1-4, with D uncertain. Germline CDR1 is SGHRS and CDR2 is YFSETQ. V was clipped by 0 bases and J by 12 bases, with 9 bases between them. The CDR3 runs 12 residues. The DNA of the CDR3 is TGCGCCAGCAGCTTGGGAGGTCCAGAACTGTTTTTT. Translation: CASSLGGPELFF.

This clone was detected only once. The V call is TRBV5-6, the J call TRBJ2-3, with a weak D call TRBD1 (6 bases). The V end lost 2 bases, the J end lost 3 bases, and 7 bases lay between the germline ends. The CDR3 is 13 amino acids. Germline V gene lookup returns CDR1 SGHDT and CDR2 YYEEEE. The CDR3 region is CASSFQGTDTQYF. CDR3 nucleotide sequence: TGTGCCAGCAGCTTTCAGGGGACAGATACGCAGTATTTT.

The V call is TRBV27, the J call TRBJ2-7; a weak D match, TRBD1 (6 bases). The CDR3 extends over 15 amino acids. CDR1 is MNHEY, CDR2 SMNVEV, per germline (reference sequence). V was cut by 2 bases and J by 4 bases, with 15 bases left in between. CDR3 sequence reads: CASSLLGTTGYEQYF. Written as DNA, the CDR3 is TGTGCCAGCAGTTTACTCGGGACAACGGGGTACGAGCAGTACTTC.

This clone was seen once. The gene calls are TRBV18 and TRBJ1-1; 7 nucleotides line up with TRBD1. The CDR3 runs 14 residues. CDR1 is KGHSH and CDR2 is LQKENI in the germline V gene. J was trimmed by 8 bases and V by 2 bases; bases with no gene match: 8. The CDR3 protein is CASSPNRQTGEAFF. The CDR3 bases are TGTGCCAGCTCACCAAATAGACAGACAGGGGAAGCTTTCTTT.

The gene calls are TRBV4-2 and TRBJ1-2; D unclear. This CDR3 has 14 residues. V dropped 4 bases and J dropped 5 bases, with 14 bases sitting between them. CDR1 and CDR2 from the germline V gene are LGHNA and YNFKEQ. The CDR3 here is CASSPLDGLYGYTF. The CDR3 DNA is TGTGCCAGCAGCCCATTAGACGGACTTTATGGCTACACCTTC.

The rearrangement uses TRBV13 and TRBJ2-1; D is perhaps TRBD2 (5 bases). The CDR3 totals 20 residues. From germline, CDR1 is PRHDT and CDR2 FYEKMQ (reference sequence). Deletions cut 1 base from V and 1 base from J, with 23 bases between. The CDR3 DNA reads TGTGCCAGCAGCTTAGCCGGTCTAAGGCTAGCTACTCAATCCTACAATGAGCAGTTCTTC. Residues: CASSLAGLRLATQSYNEQFF.

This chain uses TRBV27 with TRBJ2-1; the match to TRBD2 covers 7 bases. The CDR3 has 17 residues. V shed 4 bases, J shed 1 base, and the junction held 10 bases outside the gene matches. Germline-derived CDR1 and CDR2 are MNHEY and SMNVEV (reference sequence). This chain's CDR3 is CASSYFGGRTSYNEQFF. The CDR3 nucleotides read TGTGCCAGCAGTTATTTTGGCGGGAGAACGTCCTACAATGAGCAGTTCTTC.

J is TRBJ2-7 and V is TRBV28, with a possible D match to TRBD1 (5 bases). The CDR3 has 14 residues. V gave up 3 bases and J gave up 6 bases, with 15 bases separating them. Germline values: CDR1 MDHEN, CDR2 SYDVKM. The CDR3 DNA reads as TGTGCCAGCAGTTTTCTTGGCAGGGCAACCGAGCAGTACTTC. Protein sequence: CASSFLGRATEQYF. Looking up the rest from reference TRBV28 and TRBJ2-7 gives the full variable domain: DVKVTQSSRYLVKRTGEKVFLECVQDMDHENMFWYRQDPGLGLRLIYFSYDVKMKEKGDIPEGYSVSREKKERFSLILESASTNQTSMYLCASSFLGRATEQYFGPGTRLTVT.

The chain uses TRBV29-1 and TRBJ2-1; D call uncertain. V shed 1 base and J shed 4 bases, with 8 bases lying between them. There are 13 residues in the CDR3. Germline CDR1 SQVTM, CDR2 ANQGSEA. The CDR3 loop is CSVEGRPYNEQFF. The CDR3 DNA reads TGCAGCGTTGAAGGGCGGCCATACAATGAGCAGTTCTTC.